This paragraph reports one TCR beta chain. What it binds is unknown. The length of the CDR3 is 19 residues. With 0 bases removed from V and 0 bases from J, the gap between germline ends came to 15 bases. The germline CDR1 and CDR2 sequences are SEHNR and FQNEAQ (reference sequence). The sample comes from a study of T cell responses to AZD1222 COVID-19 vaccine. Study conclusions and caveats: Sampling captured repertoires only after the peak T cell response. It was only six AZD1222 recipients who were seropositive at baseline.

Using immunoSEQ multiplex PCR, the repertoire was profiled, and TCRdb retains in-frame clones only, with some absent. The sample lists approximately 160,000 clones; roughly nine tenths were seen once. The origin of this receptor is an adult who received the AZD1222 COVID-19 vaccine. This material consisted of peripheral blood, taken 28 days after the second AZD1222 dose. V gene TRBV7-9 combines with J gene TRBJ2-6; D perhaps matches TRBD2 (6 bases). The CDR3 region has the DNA TGTGCCAGCAGCTTAGCGCGGGACTCTGTAAGCTCTGGGGCCAACGTCCTGACTTTC. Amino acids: CASSLARDSVSSGANVLTF.